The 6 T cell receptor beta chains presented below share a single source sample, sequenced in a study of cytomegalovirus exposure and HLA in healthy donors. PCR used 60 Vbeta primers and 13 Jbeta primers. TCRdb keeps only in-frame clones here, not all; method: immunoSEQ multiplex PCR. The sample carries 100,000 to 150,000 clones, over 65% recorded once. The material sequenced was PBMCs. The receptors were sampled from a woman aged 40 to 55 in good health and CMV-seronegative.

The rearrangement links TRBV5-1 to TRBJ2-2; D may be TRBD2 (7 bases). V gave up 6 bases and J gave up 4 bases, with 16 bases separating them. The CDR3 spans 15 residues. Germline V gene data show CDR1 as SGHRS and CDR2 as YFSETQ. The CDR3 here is CASNSGNRATGELFF. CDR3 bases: TGCGCCAGCAACAGCGGGAACAGGGCCACCGGGGAGCTGTTTTTT.

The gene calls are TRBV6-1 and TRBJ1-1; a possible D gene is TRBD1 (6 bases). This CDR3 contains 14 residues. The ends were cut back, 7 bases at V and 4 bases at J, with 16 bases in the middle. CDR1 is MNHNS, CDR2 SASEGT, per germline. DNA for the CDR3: TGTGCCAGCACCCAGGGGTCTCTGGGCACTGAAGCTTTCTTT. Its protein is CASTQGSLGTEAFF.

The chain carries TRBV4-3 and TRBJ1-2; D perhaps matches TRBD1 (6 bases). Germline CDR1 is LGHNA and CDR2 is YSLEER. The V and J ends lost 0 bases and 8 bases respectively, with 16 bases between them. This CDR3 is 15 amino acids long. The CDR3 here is CASSQEGAGDRGYTF. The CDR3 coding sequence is TGCGCCAGCAGCCAAGAGGGGGCAGGGGATCGGGGCTACACCTTC.

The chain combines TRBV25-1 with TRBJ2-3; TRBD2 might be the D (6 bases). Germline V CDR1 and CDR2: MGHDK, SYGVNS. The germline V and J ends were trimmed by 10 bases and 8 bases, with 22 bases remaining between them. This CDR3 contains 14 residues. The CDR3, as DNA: TGTGCCACGGGTGGAGCGGGCCCAAGGCGTACGCAGTATTTT. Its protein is CATGGAGPRRTQYF.

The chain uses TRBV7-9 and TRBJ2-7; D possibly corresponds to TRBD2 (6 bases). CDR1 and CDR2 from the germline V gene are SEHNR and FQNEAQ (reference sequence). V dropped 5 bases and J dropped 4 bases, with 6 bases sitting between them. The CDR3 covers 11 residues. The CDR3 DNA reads TGTGCCAGCAGCCGGGAGTACGAGCAGTACTTC. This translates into CASSREYEQYF.

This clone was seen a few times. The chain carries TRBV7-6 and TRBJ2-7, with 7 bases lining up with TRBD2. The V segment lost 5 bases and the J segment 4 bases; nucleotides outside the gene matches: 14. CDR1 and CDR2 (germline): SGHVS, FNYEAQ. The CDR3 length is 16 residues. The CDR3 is CASSPLPGTIQYEQYF. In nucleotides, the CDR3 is TGTGCCAGCAGCCCCCTCCCCGGGACTATACAATACGAGCAGTACTTC.